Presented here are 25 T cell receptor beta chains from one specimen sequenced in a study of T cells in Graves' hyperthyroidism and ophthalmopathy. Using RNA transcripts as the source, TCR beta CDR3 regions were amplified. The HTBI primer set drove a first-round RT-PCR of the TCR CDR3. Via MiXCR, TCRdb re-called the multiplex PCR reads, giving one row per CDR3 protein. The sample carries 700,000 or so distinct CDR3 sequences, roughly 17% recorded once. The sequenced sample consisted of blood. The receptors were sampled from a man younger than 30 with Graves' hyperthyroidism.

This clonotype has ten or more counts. The CDR3 DNA reads TGTGCCAGCAGCTTTCGTAGACAAGGCCGATACAATGAGCAGTTCTTC. This codes for CASSFRRQGRYNEQFF. The V gene is TRBV7-9, the J gene TRBJ2-1, with unresolved D. The CDR3 extends over 16 amino acids. Per germline, CDR1 SEHNR and CDR2 FQNEAQ (reference sequence). V was shortened by 3 bases and J by 4 bases, with 16 bases between the two germline ends.

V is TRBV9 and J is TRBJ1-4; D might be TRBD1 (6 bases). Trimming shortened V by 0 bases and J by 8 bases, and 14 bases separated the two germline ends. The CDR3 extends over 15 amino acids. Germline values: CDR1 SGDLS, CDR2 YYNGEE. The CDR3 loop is CASSVDGTTGEKLFF. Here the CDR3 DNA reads TGTGCCAGCAGCGTAGATGGGACAACGGGCGAAAAACTGTTTTTT. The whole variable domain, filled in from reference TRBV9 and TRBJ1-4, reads DSGVTQTPKHLITATGQRVTLRCSPRSGDLSVYWYQQSLDQGLQFLIQYYNGEERAKGNILERFSAQQFPDLHSELNLSSLELGDSALYFCASSVDGTTGEKLFFGSGTQLSVL.

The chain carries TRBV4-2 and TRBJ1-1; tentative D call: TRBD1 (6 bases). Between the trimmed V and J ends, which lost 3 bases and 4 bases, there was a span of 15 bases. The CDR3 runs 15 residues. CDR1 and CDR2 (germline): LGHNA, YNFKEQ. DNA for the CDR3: TGTGCCAGCAGCCATGTAAACAGGGCCACCACTGAAGCTTTCTTT. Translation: CASSHVNRATTEAFF.

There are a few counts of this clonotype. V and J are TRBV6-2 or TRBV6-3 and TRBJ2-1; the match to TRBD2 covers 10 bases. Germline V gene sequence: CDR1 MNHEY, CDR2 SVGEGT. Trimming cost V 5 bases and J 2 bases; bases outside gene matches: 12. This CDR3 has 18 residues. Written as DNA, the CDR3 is TGTGCCAGCAGTCGGACTAGCGGTGCTCGAGGCCCCTACAATGAGCAGTTCTTC. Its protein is CASSRTSGARGPYNEQFF.

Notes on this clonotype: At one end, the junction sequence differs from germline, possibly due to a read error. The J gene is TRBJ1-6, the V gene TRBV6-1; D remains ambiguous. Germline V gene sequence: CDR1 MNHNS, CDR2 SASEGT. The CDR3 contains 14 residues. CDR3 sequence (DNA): TGTGCCGGCAGTCGGACGGGAAGCAATTCACCCCTCCACTTT. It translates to CAGSRTGSNSPLHF.

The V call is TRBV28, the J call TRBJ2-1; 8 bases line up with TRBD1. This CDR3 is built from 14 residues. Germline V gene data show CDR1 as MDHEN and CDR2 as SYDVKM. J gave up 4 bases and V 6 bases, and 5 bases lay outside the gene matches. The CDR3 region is CASRLQGGYNEQFF. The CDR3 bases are TGTGCCAGCAGGCTACAGGGGGGTTACAATGAGCAGTTCTTC.

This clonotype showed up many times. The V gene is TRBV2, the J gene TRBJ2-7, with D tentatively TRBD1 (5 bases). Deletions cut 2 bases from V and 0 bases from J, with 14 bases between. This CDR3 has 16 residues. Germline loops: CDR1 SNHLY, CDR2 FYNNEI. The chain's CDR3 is CASSELVGESSYEQYF. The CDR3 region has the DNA TGTGCCAGCAGTGAACTCGTAGGGGAAAGCTCCTACGAGCAGTACTTC.

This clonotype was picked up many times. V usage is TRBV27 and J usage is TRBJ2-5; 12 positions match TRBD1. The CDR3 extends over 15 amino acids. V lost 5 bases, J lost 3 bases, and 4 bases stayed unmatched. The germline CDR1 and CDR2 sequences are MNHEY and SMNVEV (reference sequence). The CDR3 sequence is CASSRGTGGEETQYF. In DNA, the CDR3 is TGTGCCAGCAGTCGCGGGACAGGGGGCGAAGAGACCCAGTACTTC.

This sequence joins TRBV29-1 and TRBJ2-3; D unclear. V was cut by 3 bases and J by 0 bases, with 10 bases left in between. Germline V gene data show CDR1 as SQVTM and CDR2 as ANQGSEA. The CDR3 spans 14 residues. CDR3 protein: CSVDADGSTDTQYF. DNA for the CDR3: TGCAGCGTTGATGCGGACGGTAGCACAGATACGCAGTATTTT.

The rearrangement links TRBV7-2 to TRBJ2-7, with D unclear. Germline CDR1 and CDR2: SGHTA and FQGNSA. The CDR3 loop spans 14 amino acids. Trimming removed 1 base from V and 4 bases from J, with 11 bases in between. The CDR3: CASSLDRQRYEQYF. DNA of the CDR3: TGTGCCAGCAGCTTAGATCGGCAGAGGTACGAGCAGTACTTC.

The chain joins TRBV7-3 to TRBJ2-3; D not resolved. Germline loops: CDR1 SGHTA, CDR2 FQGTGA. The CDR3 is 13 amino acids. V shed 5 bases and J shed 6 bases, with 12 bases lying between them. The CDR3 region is CASSPGQRDTQYF. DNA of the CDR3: TGTGCCAGCAGCCCCGGGCAAAGGGATACGCAGTATTTT.

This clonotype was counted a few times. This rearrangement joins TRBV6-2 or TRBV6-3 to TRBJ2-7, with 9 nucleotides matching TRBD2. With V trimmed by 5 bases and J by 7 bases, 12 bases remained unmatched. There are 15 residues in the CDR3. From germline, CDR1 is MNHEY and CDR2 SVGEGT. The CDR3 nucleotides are TGTGCCAGCAGTACGCGACTAGCGGCCCGGGAAGAGCAGTACTTC. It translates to CASSTRLAAREEQYF.

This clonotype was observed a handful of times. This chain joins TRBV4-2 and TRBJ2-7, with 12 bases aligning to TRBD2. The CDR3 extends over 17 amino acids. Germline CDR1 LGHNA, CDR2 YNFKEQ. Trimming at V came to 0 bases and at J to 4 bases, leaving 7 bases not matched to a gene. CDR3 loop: CASSQEGLAGGPYEQYF. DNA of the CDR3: TGTGCCAGCAGCCAAGAAGGTCTAGCGGGAGGGCCTTACGAGCAGTACTTC.

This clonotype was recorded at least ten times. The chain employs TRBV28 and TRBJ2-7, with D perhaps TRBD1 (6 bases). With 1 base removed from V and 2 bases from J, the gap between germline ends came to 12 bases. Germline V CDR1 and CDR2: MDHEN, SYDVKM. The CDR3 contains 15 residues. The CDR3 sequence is CASSLLGQRTYEQYF. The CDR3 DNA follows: TGTGCCAGCAGTTTATTAGGACAGCGGACCTACGAGCAGTACTTC.

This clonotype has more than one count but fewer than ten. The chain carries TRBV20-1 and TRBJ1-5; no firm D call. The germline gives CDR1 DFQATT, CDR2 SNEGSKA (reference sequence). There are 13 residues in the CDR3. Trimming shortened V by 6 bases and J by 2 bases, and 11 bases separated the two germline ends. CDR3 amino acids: CSATERGNQPQHF. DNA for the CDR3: TGCAGTGCAACCGAGAGGGGCAATCAGCCCCAGCATTTT.

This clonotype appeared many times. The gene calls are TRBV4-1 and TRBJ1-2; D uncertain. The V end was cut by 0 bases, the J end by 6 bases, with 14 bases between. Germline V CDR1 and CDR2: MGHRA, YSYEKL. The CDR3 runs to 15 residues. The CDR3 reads CASSQDRGTWNGYTF. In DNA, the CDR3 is TGCGCCAGCAGCCAAGATCGGGGTACCTGGAATGGCTACACCTTC.

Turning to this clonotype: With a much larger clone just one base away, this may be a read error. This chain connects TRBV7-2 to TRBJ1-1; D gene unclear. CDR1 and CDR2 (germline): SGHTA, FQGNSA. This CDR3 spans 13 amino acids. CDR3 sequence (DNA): TGTGCCAGCAGAGTCCCGGTGAGCACTGGAGCTTTCTTT. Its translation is CASRVPVSTGAFF.

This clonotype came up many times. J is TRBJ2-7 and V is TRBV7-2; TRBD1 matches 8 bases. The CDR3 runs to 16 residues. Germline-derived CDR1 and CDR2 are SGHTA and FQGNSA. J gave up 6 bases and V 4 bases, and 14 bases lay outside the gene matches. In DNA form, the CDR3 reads TGTGCCAGCAGCTCCAGAACCAGGACAGGGAATAGCGAGCAGTACTTC. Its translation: CASSSRTRTGNSEQYF.

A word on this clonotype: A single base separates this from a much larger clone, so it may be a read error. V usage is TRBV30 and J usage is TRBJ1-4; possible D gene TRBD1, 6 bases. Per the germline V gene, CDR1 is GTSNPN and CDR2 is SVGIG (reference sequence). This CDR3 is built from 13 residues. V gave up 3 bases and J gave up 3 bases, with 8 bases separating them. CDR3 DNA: TGTGCCTGGAGGGGGGCAGCTAATGAAAAACTGTTTTTT. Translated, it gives CAWRGAANEKLFF.

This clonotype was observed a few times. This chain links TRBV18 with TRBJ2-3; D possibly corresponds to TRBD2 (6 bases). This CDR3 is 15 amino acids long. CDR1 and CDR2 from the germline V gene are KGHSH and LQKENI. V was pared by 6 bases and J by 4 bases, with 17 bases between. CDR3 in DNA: TGTGCCAGCTCGCCGGGACTCCCCGGCCCAGATACGCAGTATTTT. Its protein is CASSPGLPGPDTQYF.

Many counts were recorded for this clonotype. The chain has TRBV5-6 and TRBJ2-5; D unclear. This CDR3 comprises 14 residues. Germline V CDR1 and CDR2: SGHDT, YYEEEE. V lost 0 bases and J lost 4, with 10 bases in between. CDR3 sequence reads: CASSLEGVRETQYF. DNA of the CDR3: TGTGCCAGCAGCTTGGAGGGTGTAAGAGAGACCCAGTACTTC.

Here the CDR3 reads CASSLERDAGELFF. The CDR3 DNA follows: TGCGCCAGCAGCTTGGAGAGGGATGCCGGGGAGCTGTTTTTT. This chain joins TRBV5-1 and TRBJ2-2, with a tentative D call TRBD2 (5 bases). The CDR3 extends over 14 amino acids. The V end was cut by 0 bases, the J end by 6 bases, with 9 bases between. Germline CDR1 and CDR2: SGHRS and YFSETQ.

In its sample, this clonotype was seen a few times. CDR3 region: CATSRDPGQNQPQHF. CDR3 sequence (DNA): TGTGCCACCAGCAGAGATCCCGGGCAAAATCAGCCCCAGCATTTT. The chain carries TRBV15 and TRBJ1-5; D gene unclear. Germline assignment: CDR1 LNHNV and CDR2 YYDKDF (reference sequence). The CDR3 extends over 15 amino acids. V was pared by 0 bases and J by 4 bases, with 10 bases between.

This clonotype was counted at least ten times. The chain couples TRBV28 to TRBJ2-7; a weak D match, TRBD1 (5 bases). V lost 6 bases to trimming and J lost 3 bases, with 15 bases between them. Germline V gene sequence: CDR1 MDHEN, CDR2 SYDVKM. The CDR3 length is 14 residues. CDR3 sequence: CASSPPRQLYEQYF. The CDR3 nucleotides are TGTGCCAGCAGCCCACCCCGACAGCTCTACGAGCAGTACTTC.

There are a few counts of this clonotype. The CDR3 spells CASSLSSFVAGVRYEQYF. In DNA, the CDR3 is TGTGCCAGCAGTTTATCCAGTTTCGTAGCGGGAGTAAGGTACGAGCAGTACTTC. V gene TRBV27 combines with J gene TRBJ2-7; 9 nucleotides line up with TRBD2. The J segment lost 4 bases and the V segment lost 0 bases, leaving 13 bases of the junction unmatched. Germline lookup yields CDR1 MNHEY and CDR2 SMNVEV (reference sequence). This CDR3 comprises 18 residues.